This T cell receptor (beta chain) is drawn from a study of human thymus T cells. The protocol was immunoSEQ multiplex PCR, while the TCRdb copy is restricted to in-frame clones and leaves out a portion. The sample contains some 78,000 clones, around 96% of which appear only once. Resections that were taken during corrective heart surgery supplied the thymus tissue. Germline-derived CDR1 and CDR2 are PRHDT and FYEKMQ (reference sequence). V lost 4 bases to trimming and J lost 4 bases; unmatched junction nucleotides: 11. This CDR3 region has 17 residues. Specimen: thymus tissue. This receptor was identified in a boy under two years old with a congenital heart defect but otherwise immunologically healthy. This chain links TRBV13 with TRBJ2-3; TRBD1 aligns across 10 bases. CDR3 protein: CASSSGRTGGSADTQYF. CDR3 coding DNA: TGTGCCAGCAGCTCCGGGCGGACAGGGGGGTCCGCAGATACGCAGTATTTT. The variable domain in full, completed from reference TRBV13 and TRBJ2-3, reads AAGVIQSPRHLIKEKRETATLKCYPIPRHDTVYWYQQGPGQDPQFLISFYEKMQSDKGSIPDRFSAQQFSDYHSELNMSSLELGDSALYFCASSSGRTGGSADTQYFGPGTRLTVL.